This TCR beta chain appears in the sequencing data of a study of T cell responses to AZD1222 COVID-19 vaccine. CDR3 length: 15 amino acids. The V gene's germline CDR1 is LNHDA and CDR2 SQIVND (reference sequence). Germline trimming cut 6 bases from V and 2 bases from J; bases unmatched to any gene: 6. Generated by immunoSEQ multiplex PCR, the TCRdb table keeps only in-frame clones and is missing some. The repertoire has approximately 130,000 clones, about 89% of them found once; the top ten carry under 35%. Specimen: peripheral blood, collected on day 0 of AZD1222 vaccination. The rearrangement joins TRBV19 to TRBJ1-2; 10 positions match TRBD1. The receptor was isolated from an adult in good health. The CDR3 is CASREPGQGNYGYTF. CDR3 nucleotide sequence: TGTGCCAGTAGGGAACCGGGACAGGGGAACTATGGCTACACCTTC. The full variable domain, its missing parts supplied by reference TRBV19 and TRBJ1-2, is DGGITQSPKYLFRKEGQNVTLSCEQNLNHDAMYWYRQDPGQGLRLIYYSQIVNDFQKGDIAEGYSVSREKKESFPLTVTSAQKNPTAFYLCASREPGQGNYGYTFGSGTRLTVV.